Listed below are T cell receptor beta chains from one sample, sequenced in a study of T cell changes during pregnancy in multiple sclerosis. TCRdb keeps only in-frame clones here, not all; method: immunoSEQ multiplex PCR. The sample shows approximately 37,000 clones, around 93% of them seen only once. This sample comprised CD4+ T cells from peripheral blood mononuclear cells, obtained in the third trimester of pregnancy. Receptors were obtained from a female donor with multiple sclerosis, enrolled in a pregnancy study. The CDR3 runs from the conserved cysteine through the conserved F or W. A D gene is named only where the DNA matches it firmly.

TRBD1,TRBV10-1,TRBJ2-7,CASSESGTGINEQYF,TGCGCCAGCAGTGAGTCTGGGACAGGGATTAACGAGCAGTACTTC
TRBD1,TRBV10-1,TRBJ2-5,CASSEYRGRETQYF,TGCGCCAGCAGTGAGTACAGGGGTCGGGAGACCCAGTACTTC
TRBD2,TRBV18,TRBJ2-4,CASSPPGGTKNIQYF,TGTGCCAGCTCACCACCGGGGGGGACCAAAAACATTCAGTACTTC
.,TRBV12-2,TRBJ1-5,CASRYTFPRTGSDQPQHF,TGTGCAAGTCGCTACACTTTCCCTCGTACAGGGTCTGATCAGCCCCAGCATTTT
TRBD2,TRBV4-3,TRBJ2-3,CASSQVGLAGGSTDTQYF,TGCGCCAGCAGCCAAGTAGGACTAGCGGGGGGGAGCACAGATACGCAGTATTTT
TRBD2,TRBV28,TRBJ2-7,CASSLWGTSGTYEQYF,TGTGCCAGCAGTTTATGGGGCACTAGCGGGACTTACGAGCAGTACTTC
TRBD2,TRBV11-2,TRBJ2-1,CASSFQRESSYNEQFF,TGTGCCAGCAGCTTTCAGCGGGAGAGCTCCTACAATGAGCAGTTCTTC
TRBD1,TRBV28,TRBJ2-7,CASTVSGTGSYEQYF,TGTGCCAGCACTGTATCGGGGACAGGCTCCTACGAGCAGTACTTC
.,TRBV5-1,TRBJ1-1,CASSSGGITEAFF,TGCGCCAGCAGCTCCGGGGGAATCACTGAAGCTTTCTTT
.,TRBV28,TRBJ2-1,CASTVGGASSYNEQFF,TGTGCCAGCACGGTGGGGGGGGCTAGCTCCTACAATGAGCAGTTCTTC
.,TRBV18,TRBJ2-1,CASSMRSNYNEQFF,TGTGCCAGCTCAATGAGGTCCAACTACAATGAGCAGTTCTTC